This TCR beta chain appears in the sequencing data of a study of blood T cell repertoires in COVID-19. Whole-study context: The origin of the acute and convalescent COVID-19 samples was the United States, Italy and Spain. Nucleic acid was either cDNA or gDNA, and it came from T cells, B-cell-depleted T cells, or PBMCs.

How the authors handled the data: Amplified reference gene primers provided the basis for estimating nucleated cell counts. Measured with immunoSEQ multiplex PCR; TCRdb has only the in-frame clones, and not every one. D and trimming come from the DNA, and the V and J calls and clone size come from that table. The top ten clones hold 17% of a sample with some 100,000 clones, roughly nine tenths of them seen once. Germline loops: CDR1 MNHEY, CDR2 SVGAGI. This CDR3 is built from 14 residues. Germline trimming cut 2 bases from V and 4 bases from J; bases unmatched to any gene: 4. Sequencing used peripheral blood. The receptor's source is a middle-aged man with acute or convalescent COVID-19. The chain links TRBV6-5 to TRBJ2-5, with TRBD2 identical over 7 bases. The DNA for the CDR3 is TGTGCCAGCAGTTACAGTGGCGGGGGAGAGACCCAGTACTTC. Translated: CASSYSGGGETQYF.